These T cell receptor beta chains were read from a single sample in a study of naive and memory T cell subsets. TCRdb reprocessed the UMI-ligation and nested PCR reads via MiXCR and lists one record per CDR3 protein. The sample yields roughly 100,000 distinct CDR3 sequences, approximately 15% seen once. The material sequenced was naive CD8+ T cells from blood. Receptors originate from a human donor in good health. The CDR3 runs from the conserved cysteine through the conserved F or W. The order of the fields is clone size, V gene, D gene, J gene, CDR3 protein, CDR3 DNA. The D gene is left open where the match is weak. Not all rows give a size; the values are once, few, many and, for expanded clones, a class.

clone size: NA; V gene: TRBV5-1; D gene: TRBD2; J gene: TRBJ2-1; CDR3 protein: CASSPYSGVNEQFF; CDR3 DNA: TGCGCCAGCAGCCCTTATAGCGGGGTAAATGAGCAGTTCTTC
clone size: NA; V gene: TRBV28; D gene: NA; J gene: TRBJ1-4; CDR3 protein: CASSPSPSGKLFF; CDR3 DNA: TGTGCCAGCTCGCCCTCCCCCAGCGGAAAACTGTTTTTT
clone size: few; V gene: TRBV30; D gene: NA; J gene: TRBJ2-3; CDR3 protein: CAWRRDSGTDTQYF; CDR3 DNA: TGTGCCTGGAGGAGAGATAGCGGCACAGATACGCAGTATTTT
clone size: many; V gene: TRBV3-1; D gene: NA; J gene: TRBJ2-7; CDR3 protein: CASSQAGVKSYEQYF; CDR3 DNA: TGTGCCAGCAGCCAAGCAGGGGTTAAATCCTACGAGCAGTACTTC
clone size: NA; V gene: TRBV27; D gene: TRBD2; J gene: TRBJ2-7; CDR3 protein: CASSLRREGTYEQYF; CDR3 DNA: TGTGCCAGCAGTTTAAGGCGGGAGGGGACCTACGAGCAGTACTTC
clone size: NA; V gene: TRBV7-2; D gene: NA; J gene: TRBJ1-1; CDR3 protein: CASSLWHLNTEAFF; CDR3 DNA: TGTGCCAGCAGCTTATGGCACTTGAACACTGAAGCTTTCTTT
clone size: many; V gene: TRBV28; D gene: NA; J gene: TRBJ2-1; CDR3 protein: CASSQRDNYNEQFF; CDR3 DNA: TGTGCCAGCAGTCAGCGGGACAACTACAATGAGCAGTTCTTC
clone size: NA; V gene: TRBV28; D gene: TRBD2; J gene: TRBJ2-7; CDR3 protein: CASSFPLAGGLWYEQYF; CDR3 DNA: TGTGCCAGCAGTTTTCCCCTAGCGGGGGGTCTTTGGTACGAGCAGTACTTC
clone size: NA; V gene: TRBV7-2; D gene: NA; J gene: TRBJ2-1; CDR3 protein: CASSAGIRINEQFF; CDR3 DNA: TGTGCCAGCAGCGCCGGGATCCGGATCAATGAGCAGTTCTTC
clone size: NA; V gene: TRBV9; D gene: NA; J gene: TRBJ1-1; CDR3 protein: CASSVGGTLNTEAFF; CDR3 DNA: TGTGCCAGCAGCGTAGGAGGGACCCTGAACACTGAAGCTTTCTTT
clone size: NA; V gene: TRBV4-3; D gene: NA; J gene: TRBJ1-1; CDR3 protein: CASSQHRDTAYTEAFF; CDR3 DNA: TGCGCCAGCAGCCAACACAGGGACACCGCTTACACTGAAGCTTTCTTT
clone size: few; V gene: TRBV20-1; D gene: TRBD1; J gene: TRBJ2-2; CDR3 protein: CSAGTAGELFF; CDR3 DNA: TGCAGTGCGGGGACAGCCGGGGAGCTGTTTTTT
clone size: NA; V gene: TRBV19; D gene: NA; J gene: TRBJ1-1; CDR3 protein: CASDNGNTEAFF; CDR3 DNA: TGTGCCAGTGATAACGGCAACACTGAAGCTTTCTTT
clone size: NA; V gene: TRBV16; D gene: NA; J gene: TRBJ2-7; CDR3 protein: CASSPYGPVGYEQYF; CDR3 DNA: TGTGCCAGCAGCCCCTACGGGCCCGTGGGCTACGAGCAGTACTTC
clone size: NA; V gene: TRBV7-9; D gene: TRBD2; J gene: TRBJ2-1; CDR3 protein: CASSSSGYYNEQFF; CDR3 DNA: TGTGCCAGCAGCTCTAGCGGGTACTACAATGAGCAGTTCTTC
clone size: NA; V gene: TRBV12-3/TRBV12-4; D gene: TRBD2; J gene: TRBJ2-7; CDR3 protein: CASSLLAGGEPYEQYF; CDR3 DNA: TGTGCCAGCAGTTTACTAGCGGGAGGGGAGCCTTACGAGCAGTACTTC
clone size: many; V gene: TRBV10-3; D gene: NA; J gene: TRBJ2-1; CDR3 protein: CATSEKINYNEQFF; CDR3 DNA: TGTGCCACCTCGGAAAAAATCAATTACAATGAGCAGTTCTTC
clone size: many; V gene: TRBV4-3; D gene: NA; J gene: TRBJ2-7; CDR3 protein: CASSQDRGLEDYEQYF; CDR3 DNA: TGCGCCAGCAGCCAAGACCGGGGACTGGAAGATTACGAGCAGTACTTC
clone size: NA; V gene: TRBV4-2; D gene: NA; J gene: TRBJ2-5; CDR3 protein: CASSQGTGGETQYF; CDR3 DNA: TGTGCCAGCAGCCAAGGCACCGGGGGAGAGACCCAGTACTTC
clone size: few; V gene: TRBV14; D gene: NA; J gene: TRBJ2-1; CDR3 protein: CASSQGRSSYNEQFF; CDR3 DNA: TGTGCCAGCAGCCAAGGCCGTAGCTCCTACAATGAGCAGTTCTTC
clone size: many; V gene: TRBV2; D gene: TRBD2; J gene: TRBJ2-3; CDR3 protein: CASSPPGGGGGDTQYF; CDR3 DNA: TGTGCCAGCAGTCCGCCCGGGGGGGGGGGCGGAGATACGCAGTATTTT
clone size: NA; V gene: TRBV28; D gene: NA; J gene: TRBJ2-2; CDR3 protein: CASKGESNTGELFF; CDR3 DNA: TGTGCCAGCAAAGGGGAATCGAACACCGGGGAGCTGTTTTTT
clone size: few; V gene: TRBV20-1; D gene: NA; J gene: TRBJ1-1; CDR3 protein: CSARGERAFF; CDR3 DNA: TGCAGTGCTAGAGGGGAAAGGGCTTTCTTT
clone size: few; V gene: TRBV4-3; D gene: TRBD1; J gene: TRBJ1-4; CDR3 protein: CASSQLQGASNEKLFF; CDR3 DNA: TGCGCCAGCAGCCAACTACAGGGGGCGTCTAATGAAAAACTGTTTTTT
clone size: many; V gene: TRBV7-6; D gene: NA; J gene: TRBJ2-5; CDR3 protein: CASSLYGSEGETQYF; CDR3 DNA: TGTGCCAGCAGCTTATACGGGTCCGAGGGAGAGACCCAGTACTTC
clone size: few; V gene: TRBV7-3; D gene: NA; J gene: TRBJ2-3; CDR3 protein: CASSRARRGEDGDTQYF; CDR3 DNA: TGTGCCAGCAGCCGTGCGCGGAGGGGAGAGGATGGAGATACGCAGTATTTT
clone size: many; V gene: TRBV6-4; D gene: NA; J gene: TRBJ2-1; CDR3 protein: CASSAGTEQFF; CDR3 DNA: TGTGCCAGCAGTGCCGGGACAGAGCAGTTCTTC
clone size: few; V gene: TRBV12-3/TRBV12-4; D gene: TRBD1; J gene: TRBJ1-4; CDR3 protein: CASSSGQGFSEKLFF; CDR3 DNA: TGTGCCAGCAGTAGTGGACAGGGGTTTAGTGAAAAACTGTTTTTT
clone size: NA; V gene: TRBV5-6; D gene: TRBD1; J gene: TRBJ1-2; CDR3 protein: CASSSEGTGDDADGYTF; CDR3 DNA: TGTGCCAGCAGCTCGGAAGGGACAGGAGACGATGCCGATGGCTACACCTTC
clone size: few; V gene: TRBV7-2; D gene: NA; J gene: TRBJ2-1; CDR3 protein: CASSLGSAEQFF; CDR3 DNA: TGTGCCAGCAGCTTAGGCAGCGCGGAGCAGTTCTTC
clone size: NA; V gene: TRBV2; D gene: NA; J gene: TRBJ2-1; CDR3 protein: CASRWGVGIYNEQFF; CDR3 DNA: TGTGCCAGCAGGTGGGGAGTAGGGATCTACAATGAGCAGTTCTTC
clone size: NA; V gene: TRBV12-3/TRBV12-4; D gene: NA; J gene: TRBJ2-7; CDR3 protein: CASSSGRGISYEQYF; CDR3 DNA: TGTGCCAGCAGTTCCGGGAGAGGGATCTCCTACGAGCAGTACTTC
clone size: few; V gene: TRBV25-1; D gene: NA; J gene: TRBJ2-5; CDR3 protein: CASMYQGNQETQYF; CDR3 DNA: TGTGCCAGCATGTATCAGGGGAACCAAGAGACCCAGTACTTC
clone size: many; V gene: TRBV29-1; D gene: TRBD1; J gene: TRBJ1-2; CDR3 protein: CSVNTGDNYGYTF; CDR3 DNA: TGCAGCGTTAACACAGGGGATAACTATGGCTACACCTTC
clone size: NA; V gene: TRBV12-3/TRBV12-4; D gene: NA; J gene: TRBJ2-3; CDR3 protein: CAARRLATTDTQYF; CDR3 DNA: TGTGCCGCAAGGAGGCTAGCGACCACAGATACGCAGTATTTT
clone size: NA; V gene: TRBV4-2; D gene: TRBD1; J gene: TRBJ1-2; CDR3 protein: CASSQGDRDGYTF; CDR3 DNA: TGTGCCAGCAGCCAAGGGGACAGGGATGGCTACACCTTC
clone size: many; V gene: TRBV7-3; D gene: TRBD1; J gene: TRBJ1-2; CDR3 protein: CASSLTGQSWDPYGYTF; CDR3 DNA: TGTGCCAGCAGCTTAACGGGACAGTCGTGGGATCCCTATGGCTACACCTTC
clone size: many; V gene: TRBV29-1; D gene: NA; J gene: TRBJ2-2; CDR3 protein: CSVEKGGELFF; CDR3 DNA: TGCAGCGTTGAAAAGGGCGGGGAGCTGTTTTTT
clone size: NA; V gene: TRBV12-3/TRBV12-4; D gene: TRBD1; J gene: TRBJ1-1; CDR3 protein: CASKTRDSEAFF; CDR3 DNA: TGTGCCAGCAAAACCCGGGACAGTGAAGCTTTCTTT
clone size: NA; V gene: TRBV27; D gene: TRBD1; J gene: TRBJ2-1; CDR3 protein: CASSWGTGSYNEQFF; CDR3 DNA: TGTGCCAGCAGTTGGGGGACAGGCAGCTACAATGAGCAGTTCTTC
clone size: NA; V gene: TRBV29-1; D gene: NA; J gene: TRBJ2-3; CDR3 protein: CSVAAGSLGADTQYF; CDR3 DNA: TGCAGCGTTGCTGCAGGGAGTCTGGGGGCAGATACGCAGTATTTT
clone size: many; V gene: TRBV7-9; D gene: NA; J gene: TRBJ2-5; CDR3 protein: CASSTPSSETQYF; CDR3 DNA: TGTGCCAGCAGCACCCCCTCGTCAGAGACCCAGTACTTC
clone size: NA; V gene: TRBV19; D gene: NA; J gene: TRBJ1-1; CDR3 protein: CASSMEGRTEAFF; CDR3 DNA: TGTGCCAGTAGTATGGAGGGGCGTACTGAAGCTTTCTTT
clone size: few; V gene: TRBV15; D gene: NA; J gene: TRBJ1-6; CDR3 protein: CATSREGNYNSPLHF; CDR3 DNA: TGTGCCACCAGCAGAGAAGGGAACTATAATTCACCCCTCCACTTT
clone size: NA; V gene: TRBV12-3/TRBV12-4; D gene: NA; J gene: TRBJ1-1; CDR3 protein: CASNYEQLAEAFF; CDR3 DNA: TGTGCCAGCAATTACGAACAACTAGCTGAAGCTTTCTTT
clone size: many; V gene: TRBV12-3/TRBV12-4; D gene: TRBD2; J gene: TRBJ2-5; CDR3 protein: CASSLYLAGVETQYF; CDR3 DNA: TGTGCCAGCAGTCTTTACCTAGCGGGAGTAGAGACCCAGTACTTC
clone size: NA; V gene: TRBV9; D gene: NA; J gene: TRBJ2-5; CDR3 protein: CASSVPDSQETQYF; CDR3 DNA: TGTGCCAGCAGCGTACCCGACAGTCAAGAGACCCAGTACTTC
clone size: many; V gene: TRBV6-1; D gene: NA; J gene: TRBJ2-7; CDR3 protein: CASRETVTTYEQYF; CDR3 DNA: TGTGCCAGCAGGGAGACCGTCACGACCTACGAGCAGTACTTC
clone size: few; V gene: TRBV4-3; D gene: NA; J gene: TRBJ1-3; CDR3 protein: CASSQGRDSGNTIYF; CDR3 DNA: TGCGCCAGCAGCCAAGGTCGAGACTCTGGAAACACCATATATTTT
clone size: NA; V gene: TRBV13; D gene: NA; J gene: TRBJ2-2; CDR3 protein: CASSSPIGGAGELFF; CDR3 DNA: TGTGCCAGCAGCTCCCCTATAGGGGGAGCCGGGGAGCTGTTTTTT
clone size: many; V gene: TRBV29-1; D gene: NA; J gene: TRBJ2-5; CDR3 protein: CSVLPSDGSETQYF; CDR3 DNA: TGCAGCGTACTACCCTCGGATGGTTCAGAGACCCAGTACTTC
clone size: NA; V gene: TRBV10-3; D gene: NA; J gene: TRBJ1-1; CDR3 protein: CAISEAAGTEAFF; CDR3 DNA: TGTGCCATCAGTGAGGCGGCCGGGACAGAAGCTTTCTTT
clone size: NA; V gene: TRBV5-1; D gene: NA; J gene: TRBJ2-3; CDR3 protein: CASSFEEYTDTQYF; CDR3 DNA: TGCGCCAGCAGCTTCGAGGAGTACACAGATACGCAGTATTTT
clone size: NA; V gene: TRBV29-1; D gene: NA; J gene: TRBJ1-1; CDR3 protein: CSVGGGTEAFF; CDR3 DNA: TGCAGCGTTGGGGGGGGCACTGAAGCTTTCTTT
clone size: few; V gene: TRBV4-3; D gene: NA; J gene: TRBJ2-7; CDR3 protein: CASSQDPTGVTYEQYF; CDR3 DNA: TGCGCCAGCAGCCAAGACCCGACCGGGGTGACCTACGAGCAGTACTTC
clone size: NA; V gene: TRBV5-1; D gene: TRBD1; J gene: TRBJ2-7; CDR3 protein: CASSARTGGRYEQYF; CDR3 DNA: TGCGCCAGCAGCGCGAGGACAGGGGGTAGGTACGAGCAGTACTTC
clone size: NA; V gene: TRBV19; D gene: NA; J gene: TRBJ1-1; CDR3 protein: CASSIDFIPLNTEAFF; CDR3 DNA: TGTGCCAGTAGTATAGATTTCATCCCTTTGAACACTGAAGCTTTCTTT
clone size: NA; V gene: TRBV28; D gene: NA; J gene: TRBJ2-2; CDR3 protein: CASSSRLAQNTGELFF; CDR3 DNA: TGTGCCAGCAGTTCCCGGCTAGCACAGAACACCGGGGAGCTGTTTTTT
clone size: NA; V gene: TRBV6-2/TRBV6-3; D gene: TRBD2; J gene: TRBJ2-1; CDR3 protein: CASSYPTGTSGYNEQFF; CDR3 DNA: TGTGCCAGCAGTTACCCGACTGGGACTAGCGGATACAATGAGCAGTTCTTC
clone size: few; V gene: TRBV29-1; D gene: TRBD2; J gene: TRBJ2-1; CDR3 protein: CSVEDWLAAYNEQFF; CDR3 DNA: TGCAGCGTTGAAGACTGGCTAGCGGCATACAATGAGCAGTTCTTC